This T cell receptor (beta chain) was obtained from a study of CD8 T cells in ankylosing spondylitis. Study-wide points: Among TCR beta sequences, a motif of eight highly homologous variants appeared characteristic of ankylosing spondylitis blood. Clones tied to disease were said to be significantly enriched in matched ankylosing spondylitis synovial fluid. Some motif variants were previously reported in reactive arthritis synovial fluid and blood.

This clonotype was detected ten times or more. Its antigen is not identified. Using its own MiXCR run on the 5' RACE reads, TCRdb lists one record per CDR3 protein. The sample has about 540,000 distinct CDR3 sequences, roughly an eighth seen once; the top ten hold around 7%. V dropped 5 bases and J dropped 2 bases, with 13 bases sitting between them. The CDR3 is 14 amino acids. CDR1 and CDR2 (germline): DFQATT, SNEGSKA (reference sequence). V usage is TRBV20-1 and J usage is TRBJ1-5; the D gene is possibly TRBD1 (6 bases). Source material: blood, either unsorted or a sorted T cell fraction (not recorded which). The clonotype was recovered from a male donor with ankylosing spondylitis. DNA of the CDR3: TGCAGTGCTCACCTAGGGGGTGGCAATCAGCCCCAGCATTTT. It specifies CSAHLGGGNQPQHF.